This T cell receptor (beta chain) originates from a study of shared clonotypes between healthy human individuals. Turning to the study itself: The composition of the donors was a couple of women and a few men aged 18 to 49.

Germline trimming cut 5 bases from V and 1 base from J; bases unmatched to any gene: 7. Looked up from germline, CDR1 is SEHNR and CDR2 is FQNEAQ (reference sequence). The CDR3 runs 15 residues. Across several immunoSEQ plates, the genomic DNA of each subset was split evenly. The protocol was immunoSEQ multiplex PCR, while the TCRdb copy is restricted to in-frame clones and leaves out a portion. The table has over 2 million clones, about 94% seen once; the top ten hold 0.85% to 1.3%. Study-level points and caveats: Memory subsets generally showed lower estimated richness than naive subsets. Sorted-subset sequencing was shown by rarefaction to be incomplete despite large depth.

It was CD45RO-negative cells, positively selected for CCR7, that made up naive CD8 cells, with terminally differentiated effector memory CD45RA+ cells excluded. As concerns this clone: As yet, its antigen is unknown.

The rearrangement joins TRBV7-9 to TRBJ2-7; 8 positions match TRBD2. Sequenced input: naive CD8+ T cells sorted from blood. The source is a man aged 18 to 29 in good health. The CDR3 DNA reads TGTGCCAGCAGCCCTTCGGGACTAGGTTCCTACGAGCAGTACTTC. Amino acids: CASSPSGLGSYEQYF. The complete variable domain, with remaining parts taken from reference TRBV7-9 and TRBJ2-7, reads DTGVSQNPRHKITKRGQNVTFRCDPISEHNRLYWYRQTLGQGPEFLTYFQNEAQLEKSRLLSDRFSAERPKGSFSTLEIQRTEQGDSAMYLCASSPSGLGSYEQYFGPGTRLTVT.